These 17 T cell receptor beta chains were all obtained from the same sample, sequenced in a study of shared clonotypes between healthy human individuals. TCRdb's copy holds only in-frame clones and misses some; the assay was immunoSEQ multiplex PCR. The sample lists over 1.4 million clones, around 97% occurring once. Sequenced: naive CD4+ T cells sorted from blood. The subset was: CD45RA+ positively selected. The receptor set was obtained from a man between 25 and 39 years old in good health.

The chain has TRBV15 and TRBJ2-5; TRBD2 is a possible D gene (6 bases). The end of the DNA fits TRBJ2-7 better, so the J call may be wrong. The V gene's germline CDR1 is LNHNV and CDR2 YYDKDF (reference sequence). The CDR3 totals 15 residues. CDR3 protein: CATSRDSGGYDEQYF. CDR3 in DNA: TGTGCCACCAGCAGAGATTCTGGGGGGTACGACGAGCAGTACTTC.

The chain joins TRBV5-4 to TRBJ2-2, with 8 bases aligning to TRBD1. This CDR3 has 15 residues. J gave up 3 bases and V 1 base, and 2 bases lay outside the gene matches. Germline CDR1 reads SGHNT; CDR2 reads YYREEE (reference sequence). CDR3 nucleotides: TGTGCCAGCAGCTTGACAGGGGGAGACACCGGGGAGCTGTTTTTT. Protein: CASSLTGGDTGELFF.

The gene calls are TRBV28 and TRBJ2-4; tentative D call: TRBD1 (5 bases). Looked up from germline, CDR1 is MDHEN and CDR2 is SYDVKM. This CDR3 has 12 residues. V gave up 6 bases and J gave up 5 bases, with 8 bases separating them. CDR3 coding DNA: TGTGCCAGCAGGAAACAGGAAAACATTCAGTACTTC. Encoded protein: CASRKQENIQYF.

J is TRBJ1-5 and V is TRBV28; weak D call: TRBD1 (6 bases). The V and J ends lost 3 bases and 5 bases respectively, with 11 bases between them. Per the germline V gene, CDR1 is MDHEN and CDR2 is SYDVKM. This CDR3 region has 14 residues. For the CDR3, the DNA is TGTGCCAGCAGTTTTACAGGGAACCATCAGCCCCAGCATTTT. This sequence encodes CASSFTGNHQPQHF.

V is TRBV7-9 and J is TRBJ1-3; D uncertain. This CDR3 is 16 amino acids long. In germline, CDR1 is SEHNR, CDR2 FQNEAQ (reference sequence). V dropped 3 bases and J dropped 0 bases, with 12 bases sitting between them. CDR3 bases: TGTGCCAGCAGCTTCCCTGGACGGGTCTCTGGAAACACCATATATTTT. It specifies CASSFPGRVSGNTIYF.

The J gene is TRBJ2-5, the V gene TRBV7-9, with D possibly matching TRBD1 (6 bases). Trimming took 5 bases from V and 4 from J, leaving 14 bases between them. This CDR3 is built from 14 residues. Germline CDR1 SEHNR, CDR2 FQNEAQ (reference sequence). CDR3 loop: CASSGGRGRETQYF. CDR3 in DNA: TGTGCCAGCAGCGGAGGCAGGGGAAGAGAGACCCAGTACTTC.

As DNA, the CDR3 is TGTGCCAGCAGTTACTCGGACAGACCCAATGAAAAACTGTTTTTT. Its protein product is CASSYSDRPNEKLFF. V gene TRBV6-5 combines with J gene TRBJ1-4; TRBD1 might be the D (6 bases). Trimming stripped 0 bases from V and 5 bases from J, with 10 bases between. Germline V gene sequence: CDR1 MNHEY, CDR2 SVGAGI. CDR3 length equals 15 residues.

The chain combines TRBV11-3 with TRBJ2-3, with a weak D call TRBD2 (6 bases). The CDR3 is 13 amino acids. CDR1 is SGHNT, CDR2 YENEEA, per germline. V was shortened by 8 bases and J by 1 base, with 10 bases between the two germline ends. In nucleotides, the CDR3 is TGTGCCAGCGGGTCTAGCGGCACAGATACGCAGTATTTT. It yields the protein CASGSSGTDTQYF.

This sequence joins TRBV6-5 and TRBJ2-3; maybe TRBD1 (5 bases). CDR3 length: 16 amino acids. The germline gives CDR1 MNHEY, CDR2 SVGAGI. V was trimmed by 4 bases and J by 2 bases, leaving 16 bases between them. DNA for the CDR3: TGTGCCAGCAGTTCTATTATGGGGCCCGACACAGATACGCAGTATTTT. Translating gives CASSSIMGPDTDTQYF.

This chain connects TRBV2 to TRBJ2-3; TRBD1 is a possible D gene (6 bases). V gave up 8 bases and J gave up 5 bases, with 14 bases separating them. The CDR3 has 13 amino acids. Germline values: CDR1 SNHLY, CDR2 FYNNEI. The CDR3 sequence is CASAGRGRDTQYF. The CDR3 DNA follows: TGTGCCAGCGCGGGCAGGGGTCGAGATACGCAGTATTTT.

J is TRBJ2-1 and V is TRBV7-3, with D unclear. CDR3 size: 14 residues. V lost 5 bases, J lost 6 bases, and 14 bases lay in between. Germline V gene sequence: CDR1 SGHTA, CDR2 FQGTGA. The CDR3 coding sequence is TGTGCCAGCAGCATCCCTGGCACGATCAATGAGCAGTTCTTC. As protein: CASSIPGTINEQFF. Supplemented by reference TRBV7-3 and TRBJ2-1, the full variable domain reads GAGVSQTPSNKVTEKGKYVELRCDPISGHTALYWYRQSLGQGPEFLIYFQGTGAADDSGLPNDRFFAVRPEGSVSTLKIQRTERGDSAVYLCASSIPGTINEQFFGPGTRLTVL.

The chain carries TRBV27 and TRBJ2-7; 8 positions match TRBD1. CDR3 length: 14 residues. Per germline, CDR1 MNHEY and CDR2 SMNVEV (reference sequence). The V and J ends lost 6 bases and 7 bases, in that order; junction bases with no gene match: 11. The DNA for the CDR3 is TGTGCCAGCAGCATCCAGGGGGCCCTACCTGAGCAGTACTTC. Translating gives CASSIQGALPEQYF.

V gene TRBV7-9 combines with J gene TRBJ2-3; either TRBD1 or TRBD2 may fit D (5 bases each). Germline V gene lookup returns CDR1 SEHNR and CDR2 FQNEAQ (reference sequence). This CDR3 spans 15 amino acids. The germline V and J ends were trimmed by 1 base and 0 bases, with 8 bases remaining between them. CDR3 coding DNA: TGTGCCAGCAGCTTAGGGGGACGGAGCACAGATACGCAGTATTTT. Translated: CASSLGGRSTDTQYF.

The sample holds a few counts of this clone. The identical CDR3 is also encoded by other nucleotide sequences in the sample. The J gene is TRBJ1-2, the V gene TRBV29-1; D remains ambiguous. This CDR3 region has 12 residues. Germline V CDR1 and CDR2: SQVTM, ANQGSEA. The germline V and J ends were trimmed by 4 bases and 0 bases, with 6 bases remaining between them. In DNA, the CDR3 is TGCAGCGTTGGGGAGGCTAACTATGGCTACACCTTC. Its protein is CSVGEANYGYTF.

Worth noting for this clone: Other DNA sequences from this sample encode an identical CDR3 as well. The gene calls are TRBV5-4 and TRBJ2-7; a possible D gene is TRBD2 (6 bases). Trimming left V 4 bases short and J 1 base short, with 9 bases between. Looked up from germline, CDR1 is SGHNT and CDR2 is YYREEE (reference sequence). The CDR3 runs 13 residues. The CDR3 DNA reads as TGTGCCAGCAGCGGGGGACTGTCCTACGAGCAGTACTTC. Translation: CASSGGLSYEQYF.

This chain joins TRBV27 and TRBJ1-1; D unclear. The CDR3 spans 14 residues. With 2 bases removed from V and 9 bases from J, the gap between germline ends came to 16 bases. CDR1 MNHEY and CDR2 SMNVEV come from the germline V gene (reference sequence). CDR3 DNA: TGTGCCAGCAGTTTAACGGGTGGGGTAGACAAAGCTTTCTTT. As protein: CASSLTGGVDKAFF.

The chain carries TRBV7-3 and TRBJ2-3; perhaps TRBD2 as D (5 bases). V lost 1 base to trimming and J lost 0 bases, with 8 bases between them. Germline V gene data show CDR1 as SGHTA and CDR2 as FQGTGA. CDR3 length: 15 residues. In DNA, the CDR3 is TGTGCCAGCAGCTTAAGAAGGACTAGCACAGATACGCAGTATTTT. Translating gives CASSLRRTSTDTQYF.